The next 21 T cell receptor beta chains were all read from a single sample in a study of T cells after yellow fever vaccination. TCRdb recomputed calls from the 5' RACE reads with MiXCR, one row per CDR3 protein. Among 450,000 to 600,000 distinct CDR3 sequences, around 16% were seen once, and the ten largest hold roughly a sixth. The specimen comprised PBMCs, sampled 5 days after the first yellow fever vaccination. The receptor source for this set is a man aged 18-30 years who received the YFV17D yellow fever vaccine.

This clonotype was counted a few times. The chain combines TRBV11-3 with TRBJ2-1, with TRBD2 matching 10 bases. Germline CDR1 is SGHNT and CDR2 is YENEEA. This CDR3 contains 15 residues. V was clipped by 5 bases and J by 4 bases; unmatched bases: 5. CDR3 DNA: TGTGCCAGCAGCCCCCGGACTAGCGGTTACAATGAGCAGTTCTTC. It translates to CASSPRTSGYNEQFF.

This clonotype has a count of ten or more. This sequence joins TRBV12-3 or TRBV12-4 and TRBJ1-2, with 7 bases matching TRBD1. The CDR3 loop spans 13 amino acids. V gave up 10 bases and J gave up 3 bases; unmatched junction bases: 8. The CDR3 region has the DNA TGTGCCATCTCCAGGGGGGATCACTATGGCTACACCTTC. This translates into CAISRGDHYGYTF.

V usage is TRBV27 and J usage is TRBJ2-5; unclear D gene. Between the trimmed V and J ends, which lost 6 bases and 3 bases, there was a span of 11 bases. The CDR3 has 13 amino acids. Germline loops: CDR1 MNHEY, CDR2 SMNVEV (reference sequence). The CDR3 sequence: CASRGWAEETQYF. The CDR3 DNA follows: TGTGCCAGCAGGGGGTGGGCTGAAGAGACCCAGTACTTC.

This clonotype was found a few times. CDR3 nucleotide sequence: TGTGCCAGTAGTGTCGAGGGTAGGGCCTATGGCTACACCTTC. Its protein is CASSVEGRAYGYTF. The chain couples TRBV19 to TRBJ1-2; D unresolved. CDR1 LNHDA and CDR2 SQIVND come from the germline V gene (reference sequence). The CDR3 is 14 amino acids. V was pared by 5 bases and J by 4 bases, with 14 bases between.

V is TRBV29-1 and J is TRBJ1-2; no firm D call. Trimming took 0 bases from V and 2 from J, leaving 10 bases between them. The germline CDR1 and CDR2 sequences are SQVTM and ANQGSEA. The CDR3 totals 14 residues. CDR3 in amino acids: CSVEDLGINYGYTF. The CDR3 DNA reads as TGCAGCGTTGAAGATCTGGGTATAAACTATGGCTACACCTTC. Together with reference TRBV29-1 and TRBJ1-2, the CDR3 gives the full variable domain: SAVISQKPSRDICQRGTSLTIQCQVDSQVTMMFWYRQQPGQSLTLIATANQGSEATYESGFVIDKFPISRPNLTFSTLTVSNMSPEDSSIYLCSVEDLGINYGYTFGSGTRLTVV.

CDR3 sequence: CASSGHGYTF. In nucleotides, the CDR3 is TGTGCCAGCAGCGGGCATGGCTACACCTTC. The V call is TRBV7-9, the J call TRBJ1-2; D gene ambiguous. The germline V and J ends were trimmed by 5 bases and 6 bases, with 4 bases remaining between them. Germline V gives CDR1 SEHNR, CDR2 FQNEAQ (reference sequence). The CDR3 extends over 10 amino acids.

J is TRBJ2-5 and V is TRBV12-3 or TRBV12-4; 8 bases are shared with TRBD1. J was trimmed by 5 bases and V by 5 bases; bases with no gene match: 16. This CDR3 region has 17 residues. CDR3 DNA: TGTGCCAGCAGTCACGGACAGGGCCGACAGATTTTCGAGACCCAGTACTTC. Protein: CASSHGQGRQIFETQYF.

The chain uses TRBV11-2 and TRBJ2-5, with 8 bases lining up with TRBD1. Trimming at V came to 4 bases and at J to 4 bases, leaving 8 bases not matched to a gene. The germline gives CDR1 SGHAT, CDR2 FQNNGV. The CDR3 loop spans 15 amino acids. Here the CDR3 DNA reads TGTGCCAGCAGCTCCCCAGGGACAGGCGGAGAGACCCAGTACTTC. Translated: CASSSPGTGGETQYF. The whole variable domain, remainder taken from reference TRBV11-2 and TRBJ2-5, is EAGVAQSPRYKIIEKRQSVAFWCNPISGHATLYWYQQILGQGPKLLIQFQNNGVVDDSQLPKDRFSAERLKGVDSTLKIQPAKLEDSAVYLCASSSPGTGGETQYFGPGTRLLVL.

The rearrangement joins TRBV7-9 to TRBJ2-1, with D possibly TRBD1 on 6 matching bases. Germline V CDR1 and CDR2: SEHNR, FQNEAQ (reference sequence). V was clipped by 0 bases and J by 8 bases, with 14 bases between them. The CDR3 has 15 residues. CDR3 bases: TGTGCCAGCAGCTTAGCACAGGGATTGAGGGATGAGCAGTTCTTC. Its protein is CASSLAQGLRDEQFF.

This clonotype appeared a few times. V and J are TRBV2 and TRBJ1-2, with D unclear. Per germline, CDR1 SNHLY and CDR2 FYNNEI. V was trimmed by 8 bases and J by 0 bases, leaving 13 bases between them. This CDR3 region has 14 residues. The CDR3 region is CASVGRPTNYGYTF. CDR3 in DNA: TGTGCCAGCGTGGGGAGGCCCACTAACTATGGCTACACCTTC. Looking up the rest from reference TRBV2 and TRBJ1-2 gives the full variable domain: EPEVTQTPSHQVTQMGQEVILRCVPISNHLYFYWYRQILGQKVEFLVSFYNNEISEKSEIFDDQFSVERPDGSNFTLKIRSTKLEDSAMYFCASVGRPTNYGYTFGSGTRLTVV.

This rearrangement joins TRBV6-5 to TRBJ2-7, with 8 bases that match TRBD1. The CDR3 runs 11 residues. With 8 bases clipped from V and 6 bases from J, the junction kept 3 bases outside the gene matches. The V gene's germline CDR1 is MNHEY and CDR2 SVGAGI. The CDR3 nucleotides are TGTGCCAGCGGGGGACAGGTCGAGCAGTACTTC. Its translation: CASGGQVEQYF.

The chain has TRBV2 and TRBJ1-2, with D maybe TRBD1 (6 bases). This CDR3 comprises 16 residues. CDR1 SNHLY and CDR2 FYNNEI come from the germline V gene. Trimming took off 3 bases at V and 4 bases at J, with 18 bases between the two ends. The CDR3 protein is CASSDGRRTEAYGYTF. The CDR3 DNA reads TGTGCCAGCAGTGACGGCCGGAGGACAGAGGCCTATGGCTACACCTTC.

There are a few counts of this clonotype. The J gene is TRBJ2-7, the V gene TRBV2; perhaps TRBD1 as D (5 bases). The V end was cut by 2 bases, the J end by 13 bases, with 15 bases between. Looked up from germline, CDR1 is SNHLY and CDR2 is FYNNEI. The CDR3 consists of 12 residues. The CDR3: CASSEWAGLKYF. The CDR3 coding sequence is TGTGCCAGCAGTGAATGGGCAGGGCTGAAATACTTC.

This rearrangement joins TRBV20-1 to TRBJ2-3; D is unclear. The CDR3 loop spans 11 amino acids. The germline V gene has CDR1 DFQATT and CDR2 SNEGSKA (reference sequence). With 6 bases removed from V and 3 bases from J, the gap between germline ends came to 7 bases. CDR3 bases: TGCAGTGCAGGACCGACAGATACGCAGTATTTT. This sequence encodes CSAGPTDTQYF.

The table lists this clonotype with a few counts. This chain joins TRBV7-3 and TRBJ2-1, with TRBD2 identical over 8 bases. In germline, CDR1 is SGHTA, CDR2 FQGTGA. The CDR3 loop spans 16 amino acids. Trimming removed 0 bases from V and 8 bases from J; junction bases left unmatched: 9. The DNA of the CDR3 is TGTGCCAGCAGCTTAACGGGAGCGGGGGCCAGCGATGAGCAGTTCTTC. Protein product: CASSLTGAGASDEQFF.

The genes are TRBV5-1 and TRBJ2-1; 12 bases fit TRBD2. Per the germline V gene, CDR1 is SGHRS and CDR2 is YFSETQ. CDR3 length: 15 amino acids. V gave up 4 bases and J gave up 7 bases; unmatched junction bases: 6. CDR3 amino acids: CASSLELAGGNEQFF. In DNA form, the CDR3 reads TGCGCCAGCAGCCTAGAACTAGCGGGGGGAAATGAGCAGTTCTTC.

This clonotype was recorded a few times. This rearrangement joins TRBV4-1 to TRBJ2-5; D is unresolved. This CDR3 region has 11 residues. Deletions cut 3 bases from V and 7 bases from J, with 6 bases between. Germline CDR1 MGHRA, CDR2 YSYEKL. Written as DNA, the CDR3 is TGCGCCAGCAGCCACGAGCTGACCCAGTACTTC. It translates to CASSHELTQYF.

V usage is TRBV4-1 and J usage is TRBJ1-4; D not certain. Trimming removed 1 base at V and 7 bases at J, with 10 bases between. The CDR3 sequence is 14 residues long. The germline V gene has CDR1 MGHRA and CDR2 YSYEKL. The CDR3 here is CASSQASLPEKLFF. In DNA, the CDR3 is TGCGCCAGCAGCCAAGCCAGCCTTCCTGAAAAACTGTTTTTT.

This clonotype has at least ten counts. V gene TRBV5-1 combines with J gene TRBJ2-7; possibly TRBD2 for D (5 bases). This CDR3 comprises 16 residues. V was cut by 4 bases and J by 6 bases, with 23 bases left in between. Germline V gene sequence: CDR1 SGHRS, CDR2 YFSETQ. The CDR3, as DNA: TGCGCCAGCAGCGTCACCCGGGGTCTAGTGAGCGGCGAGCAGTACTTC. Encoded protein: CASSVTRGLVSGEQYF.

The J gene is TRBJ1-4, the V gene TRBV3-1; tentatively, D is TRBD1 (5 bases). V was trimmed by 7 bases and J by 11 bases, leaving 23 bases between them. CDR3 size: 15 residues. Germline V CDR1 and CDR2: LGHDT, YNNKEL (reference sequence). DNA for the CDR3: TGTGCCAGCACGCCCGGGACCGGTGGAACGGAGAAACTGTTTTTT. Translating gives CASTPGTGGTEKLFF. The full variable domain, with the rest looked up from reference TRBV3-1 and TRBJ1-4, is DTAVSQTPKYLVTQMGNDKSIKCEQNLGHDTMYWYKQDSKKFLKIMFSYNNKELIINETVPNRFSPKSPDKAHLNLHINSLELGDSAVYFCASTPGTGGTEKLFFGSGTQLSVL.

The V call is TRBV20-1, the J call TRBJ1-5; D possibly corresponds to TRBD1 (6 bases). Trimming stripped 1 base from V and 3 bases from J, with 16 bases between. The V gene's germline CDR1 is DFQATT and CDR2 SNEGSKA (reference sequence). This CDR3 has 16 residues. CDR3 amino acids: CSARVQGEVVNQPQHF. CDR3 nucleotide sequence: TGCAGTGCTAGAGTACAGGGCGAAGTAGTCAATCAGCCCCAGCATTTT.